The source of this T cell receptor beta chain is a study of identical twins. Overall study results and limits: Twin-shared out-of-frame alpha sequences were enriched for low generation probability.

Healthy Caucasians were all of the donors. After removal of 6 bases from V and 7 bases from J, the junction contained 9 bases not matched to a gene. Per the germline V gene, CDR1 is SGHRS and CDR2 is YFSETQ. This CDR3 contains 16 residues. This clonotype has ten or more counts. Its cognate antigen is unknown. TCRdb re-derived calls from the 5' RACE reads in MiXCR, one entry per CDR3 protein. The sample lists more than 1.5 million distinct CDR3 sequences; around 33% were seen once. Material for sequencing was cord blood. This chain links TRBV5-1 with TRBJ2-1, with 14 bases that match TRBD2. This sequence was found in a newborn girl in good health. The CDR3: CASTSTGTSGRNEQFF. The CDR3 DNA reads as TGCGCCAGCACTTCAACCGGGACTAGCGGGAGAAATGAGCAGTTCTTC. The full variable domain, in which reference TRBV5-1 and TRBJ2-1 provide the parts outside the CDR3, is KAGVTQTPRYLIKTRGQQVTLSCSPISGHRSVSWYQQTPGQGLQFLFEYFSETQRNKGNFPGRFSGRQFSNSRSEMNVSTLELGDSALYLCASTSTGTSGRNEQFFGPGTRLTVL.